The clone carrying this TCR beta chain has only a few counts. Antigen specificity is unknown. This entry is derived from a study of vaccination effects on CD4 cells after COVID-19. Overall study: The culture medium for around 2 million PBMC per well included 9.5 to 10 IU/ml IL-2 and around 10 ug/ml peptides. Whole-study results and caveats: Healthy vaccinees showed cross-reactivity with common cold coronaviruses in only 1 of 255 vaccine-induced clones. Convalescent patients numbered few in the study; early post-infection timepoints were missing entirely.

The V end was cut by 5 bases, the J end by 0 bases, with 8 bases between. The CDR3 runs to 13 residues. Germline V gene data show CDR1 as GTSNPN and CDR2 as SVGIG (reference sequence). Following culture for roughly 10 days, CD4+ T cells were isolated. Vaccine administered to participants consisted of two doses of either BNT162b2 or mRNA-1273. On days 3 and 7, fresh IL-2 medium replaced half the medium. Only in-frame clones appear in the TCRdb table, and some are missing; sequencing was by immunoSEQ multiplex PCR. The profile shows tens of thousands of clones, roughly 80% of them singletons. The chain links TRBV30 to TRBJ1-5; no firm D call. The TCR comes from a human donor who received a COVID-19 vaccine. The sample consisted of CD4+ T cells from PBMCs cultured without peptide, taken after COVID-19 vaccination. The CDR3 spells CAWQKNSNQPQHF. DNA for the CDR3: TGTGCCTGGCAAAAAAATAGCAATCAGCCCCAGCATTTT.